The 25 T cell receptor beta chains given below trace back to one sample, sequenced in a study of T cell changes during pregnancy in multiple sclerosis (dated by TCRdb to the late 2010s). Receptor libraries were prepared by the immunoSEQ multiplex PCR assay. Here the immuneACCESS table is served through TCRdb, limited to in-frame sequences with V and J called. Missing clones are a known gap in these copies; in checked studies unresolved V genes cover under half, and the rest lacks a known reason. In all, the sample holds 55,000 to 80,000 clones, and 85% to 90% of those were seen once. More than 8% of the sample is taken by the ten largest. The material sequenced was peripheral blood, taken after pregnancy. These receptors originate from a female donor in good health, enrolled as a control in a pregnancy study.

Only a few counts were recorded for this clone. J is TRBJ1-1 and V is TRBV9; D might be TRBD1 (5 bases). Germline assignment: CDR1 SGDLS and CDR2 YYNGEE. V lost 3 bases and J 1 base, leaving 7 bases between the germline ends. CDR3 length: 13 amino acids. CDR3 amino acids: CASSGGKNTEAFF. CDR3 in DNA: TGTGCCAGCAGCGGGGGCAAGAACACTGAAGCTTTCTTT. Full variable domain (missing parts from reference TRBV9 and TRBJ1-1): DSGVTQTPKHLITATGQRVTLRCSPRSGDLSVYWYQQSLDQGLQFLIQYYNGEERAKGNILERFSAQQFPDLHSELNLSSLELGDSALYFCASSGGKNTEAFFGQGTRLTVV.

The CDR3 nucleotides are TGTGCCAGTATCCCTGGGCAGGCGACGGGGGGCAATCAGCCCCAGCATTTT. This codes for CASIPGQATGGNQPQHF. The chain has TRBV19 and TRBJ1-5; D possibly corresponds to TRBD1 (5 bases). With 7 bases removed from V and 2 bases from J, the gap between germline ends came to 21 bases. The germline gives CDR1 LNHDA, CDR2 SQIVND (reference sequence). CDR3 length: 17 residues. The full variable domain, with the rest looked up from reference TRBV19 and TRBJ1-5, is DGGITQSPKYLFRKEGQNVTLSCEQNLNHDAMYWYRQDPGQGLRLIYYSQIVNDFQKGDIAEGYSVSREKKESFPLTVTSAQKNPTAFYLCASIPGQATGGNQPQHFGDGTRLSIL.

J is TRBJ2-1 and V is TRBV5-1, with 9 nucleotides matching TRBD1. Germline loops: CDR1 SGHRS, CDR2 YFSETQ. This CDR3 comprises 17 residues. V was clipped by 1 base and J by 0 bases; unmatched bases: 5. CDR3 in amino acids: CASSLIGTGISYNEQFF. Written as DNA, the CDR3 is TGCGCCAGCAGCTTGATCGGGACAGGGATCTCCTACAATGAGCAGTTCTTC.

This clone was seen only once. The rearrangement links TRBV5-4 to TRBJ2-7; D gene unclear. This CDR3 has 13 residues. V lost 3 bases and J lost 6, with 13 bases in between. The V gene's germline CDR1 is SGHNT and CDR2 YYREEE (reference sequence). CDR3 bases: TGTGCCAGCAGCTCGAGTCCGGGTCTCGAGCAGTACTTC. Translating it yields CASSSSPGLEQYF. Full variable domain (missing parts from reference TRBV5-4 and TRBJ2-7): ETGVTQSPTHLIKTRGQQVTLRCSSQSGHNTVSWYQQALGQGPQFIFQYYREEENGRGNFPPRFSGLQFPNYSSELNVNALELDDSALYLCASSSSPGLEQYFGPGTRLTVT.

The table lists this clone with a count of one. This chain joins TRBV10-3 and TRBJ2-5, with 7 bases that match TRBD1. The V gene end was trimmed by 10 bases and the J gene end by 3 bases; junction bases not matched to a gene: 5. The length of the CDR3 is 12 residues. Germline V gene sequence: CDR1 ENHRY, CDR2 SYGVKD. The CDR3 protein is CATTGTEETQYF. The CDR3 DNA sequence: TGTGCCACCACGGGGACAGAAGAGACCCAGTACTTC.

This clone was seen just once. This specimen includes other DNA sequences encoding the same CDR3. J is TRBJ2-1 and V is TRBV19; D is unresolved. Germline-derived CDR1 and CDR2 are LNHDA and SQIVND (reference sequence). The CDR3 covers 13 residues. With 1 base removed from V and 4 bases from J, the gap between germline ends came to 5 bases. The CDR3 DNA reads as TGTGCCAGTAGTATAGGTCTGTACAATGAGCAGTTCTTC. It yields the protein CASSIGLYNEQFF.

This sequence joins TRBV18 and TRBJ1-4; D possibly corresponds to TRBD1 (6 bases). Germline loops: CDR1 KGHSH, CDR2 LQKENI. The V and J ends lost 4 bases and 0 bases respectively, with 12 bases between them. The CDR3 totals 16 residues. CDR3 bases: TGTGCCAGCTCACGTCTGACAGGTTCAACTAATGAAAAACTGTTTTTT. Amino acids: CASSRLTGSTNEKLFF. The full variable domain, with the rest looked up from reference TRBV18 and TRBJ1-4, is NAGVMQNPRHLVRRRGQEARLRCSPMKGHSHVYWYRQLPEEGLKFMVYLQKENIIDESGMPKERFSAEFPKEGPSILRIQQVVRGDSAAYFCASSRLTGSTNEKLFFGSGTQLSVL.

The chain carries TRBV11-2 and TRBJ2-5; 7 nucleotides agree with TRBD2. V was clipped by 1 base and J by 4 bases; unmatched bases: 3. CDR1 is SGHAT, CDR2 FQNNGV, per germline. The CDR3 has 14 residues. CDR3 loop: CASSLGGGRETQYF. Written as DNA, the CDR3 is TGTGCCAGCAGCTTAGGGGGAGGGAGAGAGACCCAGTACTTC.

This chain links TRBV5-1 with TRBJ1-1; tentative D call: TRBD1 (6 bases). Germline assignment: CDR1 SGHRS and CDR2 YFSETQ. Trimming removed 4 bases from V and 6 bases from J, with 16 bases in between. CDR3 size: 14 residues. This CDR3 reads CASSPRGGPSEAFF. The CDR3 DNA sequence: TGCGCCAGCAGCCCCAGGGGCGGACCCTCTGAAGCTTTCTTT. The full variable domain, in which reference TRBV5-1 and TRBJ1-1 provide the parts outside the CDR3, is KAGVTQTPRYLIKTRGQQVTLSCSPISGHRSVSWYQQTPGQGLQFLFEYFSETQRNKGNFPGRFSGRQFSNSRSEMNVSTLELGDSALYLCASSPRGGPSEAFFGQGTRLTVV.

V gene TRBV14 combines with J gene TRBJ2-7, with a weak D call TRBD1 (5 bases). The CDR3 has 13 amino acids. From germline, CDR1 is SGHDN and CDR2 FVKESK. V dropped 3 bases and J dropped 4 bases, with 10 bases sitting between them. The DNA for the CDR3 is TGTGCCAGCAGCCACTATGACAGTTACGAGCAGTACTTC. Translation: CASSHYDSYEQYF.

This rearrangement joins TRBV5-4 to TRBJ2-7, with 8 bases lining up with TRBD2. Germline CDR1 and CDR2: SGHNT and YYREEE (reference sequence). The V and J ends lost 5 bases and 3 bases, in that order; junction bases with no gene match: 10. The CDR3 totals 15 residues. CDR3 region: CASRSDLAGNYEQYF. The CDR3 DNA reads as TGTGCCAGCAGATCTGACCTAGCGGGTAACTACGAGCAGTACTTC.

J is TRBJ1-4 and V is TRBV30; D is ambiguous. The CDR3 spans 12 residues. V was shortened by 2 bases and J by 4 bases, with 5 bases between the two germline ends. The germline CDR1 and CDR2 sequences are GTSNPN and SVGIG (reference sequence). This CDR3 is CAWSPNNEKLFF. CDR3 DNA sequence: TGTGCCTGGAGTCCCAATAATGAAAAACTGTTTTTT.

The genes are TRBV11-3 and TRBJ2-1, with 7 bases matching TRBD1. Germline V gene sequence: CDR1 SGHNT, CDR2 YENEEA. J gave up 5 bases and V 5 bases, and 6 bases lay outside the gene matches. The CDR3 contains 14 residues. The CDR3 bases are TGTGCCAGCAGCCCCGGGACAGAACACAATGAGCAGTTCTTC. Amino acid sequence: CASSPGTEHNEQFF.

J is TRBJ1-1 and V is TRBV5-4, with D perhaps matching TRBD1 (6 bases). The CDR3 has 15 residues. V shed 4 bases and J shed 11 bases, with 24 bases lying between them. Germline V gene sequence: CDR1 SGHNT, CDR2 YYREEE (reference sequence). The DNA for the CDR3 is TGTGCCAGCAGCCCGAGGGGACGGGACACGTCGCCGGCTTTCTTT. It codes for CASSPRGRDTSPAFF.

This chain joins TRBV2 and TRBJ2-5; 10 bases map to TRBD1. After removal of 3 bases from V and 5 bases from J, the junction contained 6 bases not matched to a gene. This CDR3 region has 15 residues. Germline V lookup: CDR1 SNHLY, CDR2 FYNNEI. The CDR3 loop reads CASSEDRGFGETQYF. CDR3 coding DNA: TGTGCCAGCAGTGAGGACAGGGGGTTTGGGGAGACCCAGTACTTC.

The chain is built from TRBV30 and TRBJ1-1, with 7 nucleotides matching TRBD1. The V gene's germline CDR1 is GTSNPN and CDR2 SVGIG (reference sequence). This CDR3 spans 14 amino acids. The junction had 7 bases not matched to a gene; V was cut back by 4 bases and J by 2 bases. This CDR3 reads CAWTTGQGNTEAFF. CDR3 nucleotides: TGTGCCTGGACGACAGGGCAAGGTAACACTGAAGCTTTCTTT.

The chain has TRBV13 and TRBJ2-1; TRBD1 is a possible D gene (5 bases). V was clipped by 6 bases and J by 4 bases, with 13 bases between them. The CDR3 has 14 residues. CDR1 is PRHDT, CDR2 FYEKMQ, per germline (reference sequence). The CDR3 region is CASSNWGSYNEQFF. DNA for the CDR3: TGTGCCAGCAGTAATTGGGGCTCTTACAATGAGCAGTTCTTC.

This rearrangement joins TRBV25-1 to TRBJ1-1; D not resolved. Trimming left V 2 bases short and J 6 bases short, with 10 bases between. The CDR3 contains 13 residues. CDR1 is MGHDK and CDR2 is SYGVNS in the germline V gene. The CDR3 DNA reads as TGTGCCAGCAGTGAAGAGGGTAGGGCTGAAGCTTTCTTT. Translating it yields CASSEEGRAEAFF.

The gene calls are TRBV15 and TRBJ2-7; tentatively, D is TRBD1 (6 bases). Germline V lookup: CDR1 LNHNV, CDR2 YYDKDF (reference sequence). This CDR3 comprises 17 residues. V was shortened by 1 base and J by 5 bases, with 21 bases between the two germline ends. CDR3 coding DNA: TGTGCCACCAGCAGAGTCGTGGGGGCCCAGGGTCCCCACGAGCAGTACTTC. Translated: CATSRVVGAQGPHEQYF.

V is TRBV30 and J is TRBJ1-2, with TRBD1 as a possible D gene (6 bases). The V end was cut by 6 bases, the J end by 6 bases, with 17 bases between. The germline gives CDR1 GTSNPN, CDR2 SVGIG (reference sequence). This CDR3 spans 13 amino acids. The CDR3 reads CACERDTGHGYTF. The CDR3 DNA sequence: TGTGCCTGTGAAAGGGACACCGGTCATGGCTACACCTTC.

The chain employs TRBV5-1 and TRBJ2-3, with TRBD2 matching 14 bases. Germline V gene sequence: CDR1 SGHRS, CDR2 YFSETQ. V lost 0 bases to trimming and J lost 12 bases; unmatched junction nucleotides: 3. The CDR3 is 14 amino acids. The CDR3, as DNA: TGCGCCAGCAGCTTGGGACTAGCGGGGGGGTTACAGTATTTT. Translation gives CASSLGLAGGLQYF. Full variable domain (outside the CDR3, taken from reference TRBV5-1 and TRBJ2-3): KAGVTQTPRYLIKTRGQQVTLSCSPISGHRSVSWYQQTPGQGLQFLFEYFSETQRNKGNFPGRFSGRQFSNSRSEMNVSTLELGDSALYLCASSLGLAGGLQYFGPGTRLTVL.

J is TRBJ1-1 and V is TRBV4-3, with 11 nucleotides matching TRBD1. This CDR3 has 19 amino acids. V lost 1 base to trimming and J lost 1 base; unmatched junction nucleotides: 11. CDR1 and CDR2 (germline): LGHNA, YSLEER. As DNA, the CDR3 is TGCGCCAGCAGCCAAGCGTTTTTAGGACAGGGGGCTGGGAACACTGAAGCTTTCTTT. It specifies CASSQAFLGQGAGNTEAFF.

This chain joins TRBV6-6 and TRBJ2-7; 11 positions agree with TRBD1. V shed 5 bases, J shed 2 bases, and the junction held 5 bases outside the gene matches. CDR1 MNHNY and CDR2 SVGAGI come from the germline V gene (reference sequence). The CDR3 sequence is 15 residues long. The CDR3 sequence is CASSIQGQGAYEQYF. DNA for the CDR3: TGTGCCAGCAGTATCCAGGGACAGGGGGCCTACGAGCAGTACTTC.

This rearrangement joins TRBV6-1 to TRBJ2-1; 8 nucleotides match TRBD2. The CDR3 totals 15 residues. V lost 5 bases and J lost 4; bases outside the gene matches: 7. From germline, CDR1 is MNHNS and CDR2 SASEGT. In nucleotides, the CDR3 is TGTGCCAGCAGTCAACGAGCGGGGGAGTACAATGAGCAGTTCTTC. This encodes CASSQRAGEYNEQFF.

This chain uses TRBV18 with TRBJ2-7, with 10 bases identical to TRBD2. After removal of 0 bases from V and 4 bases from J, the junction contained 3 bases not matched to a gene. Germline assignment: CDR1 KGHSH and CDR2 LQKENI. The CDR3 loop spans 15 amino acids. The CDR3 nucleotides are TGTGCCAGCTCACCACCGGCTAGCGGGAGTTACGAGCAGTACTTC. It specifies CASSPPASGSYEQYF.